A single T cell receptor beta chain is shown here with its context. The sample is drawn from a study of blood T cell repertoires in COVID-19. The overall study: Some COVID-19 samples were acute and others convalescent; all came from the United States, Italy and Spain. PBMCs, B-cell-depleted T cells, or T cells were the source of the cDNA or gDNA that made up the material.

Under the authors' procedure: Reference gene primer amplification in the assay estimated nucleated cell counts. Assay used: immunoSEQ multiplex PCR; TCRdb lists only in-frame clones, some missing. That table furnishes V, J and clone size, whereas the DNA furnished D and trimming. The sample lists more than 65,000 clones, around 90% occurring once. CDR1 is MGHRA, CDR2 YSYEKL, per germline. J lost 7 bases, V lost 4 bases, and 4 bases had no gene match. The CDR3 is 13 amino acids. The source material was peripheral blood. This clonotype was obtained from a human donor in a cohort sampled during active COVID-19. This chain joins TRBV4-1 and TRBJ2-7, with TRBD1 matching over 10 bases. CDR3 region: CASSPGQGKEQYF. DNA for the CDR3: TGCGCCAGCAGCCCGGGACAGGGGAAGGAGCAGTACTTC.